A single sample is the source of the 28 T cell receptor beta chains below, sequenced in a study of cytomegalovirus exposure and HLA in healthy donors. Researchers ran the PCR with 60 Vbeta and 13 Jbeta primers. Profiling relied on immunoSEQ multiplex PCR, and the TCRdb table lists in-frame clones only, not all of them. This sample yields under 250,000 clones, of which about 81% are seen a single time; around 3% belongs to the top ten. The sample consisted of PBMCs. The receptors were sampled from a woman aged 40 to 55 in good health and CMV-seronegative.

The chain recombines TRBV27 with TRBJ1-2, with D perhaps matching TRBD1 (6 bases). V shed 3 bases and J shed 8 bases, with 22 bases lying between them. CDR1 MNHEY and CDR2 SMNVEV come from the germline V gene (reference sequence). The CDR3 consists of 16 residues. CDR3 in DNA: TGTGCCAGCAGTTTTAGCCTGGGGCAGGGGCTTGACGGCTACACCTTC. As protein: CASSFSLGQGLDGYTF.

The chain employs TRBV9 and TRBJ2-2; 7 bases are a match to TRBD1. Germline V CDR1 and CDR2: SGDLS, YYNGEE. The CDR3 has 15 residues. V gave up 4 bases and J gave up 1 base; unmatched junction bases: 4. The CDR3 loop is CASSPRTGNTGELFF. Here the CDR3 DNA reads TGTGCCAGCAGCCCCCGGACAGGGAACACCGGGGAGCTGTTTTTT.

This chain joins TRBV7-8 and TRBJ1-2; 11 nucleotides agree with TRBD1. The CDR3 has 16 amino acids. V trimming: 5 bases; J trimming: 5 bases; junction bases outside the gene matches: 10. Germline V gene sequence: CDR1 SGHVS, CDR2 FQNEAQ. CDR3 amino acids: CASSQTWDRGRYGYTF. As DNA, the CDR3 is TGTGCCAGCAGCCAAACATGGGACAGGGGGAGGTATGGCTACACCTTC.

The CDR3 region is CASSLNAGGPNEQFF. The CDR3 DNA follows: TGTGCCAGCAGCTTAAACGCGGGAGGGCCAAATGAGCAGTTCTTC. V gene TRBV7-6 combines with J gene TRBJ2-1, with 9 bases identical to TRBD2. The V segment lost 2 bases and the J segment 7 bases; nucleotides outside the gene matches: 6. The length of the CDR3 is 15 residues. CDR1 and CDR2 from the germline V gene are SGHVS and FNYEAQ.

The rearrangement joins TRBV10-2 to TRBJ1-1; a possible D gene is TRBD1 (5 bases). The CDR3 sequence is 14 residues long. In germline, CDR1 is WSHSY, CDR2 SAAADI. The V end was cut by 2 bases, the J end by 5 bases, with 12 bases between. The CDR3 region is CASSEGGVKTEAFF. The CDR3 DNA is TGCGCCAGCAGTGAGGGGGGGGTAAAGACTGAAGCTTTCTTT.

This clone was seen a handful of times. In nucleotides, the CDR3 is TGTGCCAGCAGCCAACTGGGGACAGGACCGAGTTCTGGGGCCAACGTCCTGACTTTC. Its translation is CASSQLGTGPSSGANVLTF. This chain joins TRBV14 and TRBJ2-6; 8 bases align to TRBD1. J lost 1 base, V lost 2 bases, and 10 bases had no gene match. This CDR3 is 19 amino acids long. Germline V gene data show CDR1 as SGHDN and CDR2 as FVKESK.

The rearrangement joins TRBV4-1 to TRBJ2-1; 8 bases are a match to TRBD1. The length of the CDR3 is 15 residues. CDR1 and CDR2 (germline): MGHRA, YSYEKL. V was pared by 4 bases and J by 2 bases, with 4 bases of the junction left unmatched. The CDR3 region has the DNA TGCGCCAGCAGCCGAGGACAGGGCCCCTACAATGAGCAGTTCTTC. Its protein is CASSRGQGPYNEQFF.

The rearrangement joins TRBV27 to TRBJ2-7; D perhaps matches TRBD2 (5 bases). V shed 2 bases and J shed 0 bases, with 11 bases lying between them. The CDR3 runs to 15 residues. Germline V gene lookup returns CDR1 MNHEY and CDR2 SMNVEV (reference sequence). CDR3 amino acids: CASSLRGDYSYEQYF. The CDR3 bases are TGTGCCAGCAGTTTACGCGGAGACTACTCCTACGAGCAGTACTTC.

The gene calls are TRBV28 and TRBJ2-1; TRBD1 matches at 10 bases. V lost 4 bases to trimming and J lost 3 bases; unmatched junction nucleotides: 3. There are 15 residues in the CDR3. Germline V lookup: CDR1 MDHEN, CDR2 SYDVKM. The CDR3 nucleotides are TGTGCCAGCAGTTCGGACAGGGGGTACTACAATGAGCAGTTCTTC. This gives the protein CASSSDRGYYNEQFF.

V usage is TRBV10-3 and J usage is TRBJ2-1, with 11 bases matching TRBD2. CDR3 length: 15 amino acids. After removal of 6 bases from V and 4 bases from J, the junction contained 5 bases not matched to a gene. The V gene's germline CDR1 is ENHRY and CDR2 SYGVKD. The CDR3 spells CAIRETSGTYNEQFF. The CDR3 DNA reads TGTGCCATCAGAGAGACTAGCGGGACATACAATGAGCAGTTCTTC.

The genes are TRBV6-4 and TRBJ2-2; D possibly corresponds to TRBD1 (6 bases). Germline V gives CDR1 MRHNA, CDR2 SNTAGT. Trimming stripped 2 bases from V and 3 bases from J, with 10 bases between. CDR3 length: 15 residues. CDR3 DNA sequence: TGTGCCAGCAGTGACCTTTCAGGGGACACCGGGGAGCTGTTTTTT. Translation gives CASSDLSGDTGELFF.

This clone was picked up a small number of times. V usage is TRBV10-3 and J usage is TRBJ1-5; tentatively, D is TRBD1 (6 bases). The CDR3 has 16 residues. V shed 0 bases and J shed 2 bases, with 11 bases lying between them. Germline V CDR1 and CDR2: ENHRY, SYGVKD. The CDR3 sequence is CAISESSHRGNQPQHF. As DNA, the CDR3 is TGTGCCATCAGTGAGTCGAGTCACAGGGGCAATCAGCCCCAGCATTTT.

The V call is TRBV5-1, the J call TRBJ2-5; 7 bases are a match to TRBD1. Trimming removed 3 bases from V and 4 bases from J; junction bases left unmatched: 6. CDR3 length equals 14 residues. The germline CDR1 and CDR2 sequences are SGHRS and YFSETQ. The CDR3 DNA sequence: TGCGCCAGCAGCTATAGACAGGGTGGAGAGACCCAGTACTTC. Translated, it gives CASSYRQGGETQYF. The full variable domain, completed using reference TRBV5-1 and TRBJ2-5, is KAGVTQTPRYLIKTRGQQVTLSCSPISGHRSVSWYQQTPGQGLQFLFEYFSETQRNKGNFPGRFSGRQFSNSRSEMNVSTLELGDSALYLCASSYRQGGETQYFGPGTRLLVL.

The CDR3 sequence is CASSLGGAVSYNEQFF. DNA for the CDR3: TGCGCCAGCAGCTTGGGAGGAGCGGTGAGCTACAATGAGCAGTTCTTC. This chain joins TRBV5-1 and TRBJ2-1; D perhaps matches TRBD2 (5 bases). Germline V gene lookup returns CDR1 SGHRS and CDR2 YFSETQ. This CDR3 contains 16 residues. V lost 0 bases, J lost 3 bases, and 13 bases lay in between. Complete variable domain (other parts from reference TRBV5-1 and TRBJ2-1): KAGVTQTPRYLIKTRGQQVTLSCSPISGHRSVSWYQQTPGQGLQFLFEYFSETQRNKGNFPGRFSGRQFSNSRSEMNVSTLELGDSALYLCASSLGGAVSYNEQFFGPGTRLTVL.

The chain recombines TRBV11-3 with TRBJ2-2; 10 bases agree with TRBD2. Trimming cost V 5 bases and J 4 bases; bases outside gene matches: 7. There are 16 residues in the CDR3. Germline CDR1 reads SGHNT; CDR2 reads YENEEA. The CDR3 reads CASSGRWTSGTGELFF. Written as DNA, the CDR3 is TGTGCCAGCAGCGGCCGGTGGACTAGCGGCACCGGGGAGCTGTTTTTT.

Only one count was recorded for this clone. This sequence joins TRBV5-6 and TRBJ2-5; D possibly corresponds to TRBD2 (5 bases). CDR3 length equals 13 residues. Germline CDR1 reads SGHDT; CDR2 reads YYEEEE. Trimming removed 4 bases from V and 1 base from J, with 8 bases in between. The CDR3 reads CASSRGVQETQYF. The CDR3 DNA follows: TGTGCCAGCAGCCGGGGTGTCCAAGAGACCCAGTACTTC.

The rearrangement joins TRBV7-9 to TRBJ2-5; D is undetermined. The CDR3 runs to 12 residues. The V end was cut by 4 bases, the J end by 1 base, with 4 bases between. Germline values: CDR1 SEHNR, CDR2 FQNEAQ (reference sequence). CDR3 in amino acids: CASSSLQETQYF. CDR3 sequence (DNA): TGTGCCAGCAGCTCCCTCCAAGAGACCCAGTACTTC.

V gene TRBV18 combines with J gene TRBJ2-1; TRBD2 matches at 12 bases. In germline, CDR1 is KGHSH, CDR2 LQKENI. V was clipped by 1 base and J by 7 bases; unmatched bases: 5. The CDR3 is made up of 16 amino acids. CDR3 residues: CASSPQLAGGQNEQFF. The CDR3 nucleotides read TGTGCCAGCTCACCACAGCTAGCGGGAGGGCAGAATGAGCAGTTCTTC.

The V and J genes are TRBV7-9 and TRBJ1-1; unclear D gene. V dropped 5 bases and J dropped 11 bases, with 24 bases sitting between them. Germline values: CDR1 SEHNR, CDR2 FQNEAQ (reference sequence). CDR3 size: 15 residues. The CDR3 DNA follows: TGTGCCAGCAGCCCCCAGGAGGCGTCCCTGTGCGGGGCTTTCTTT. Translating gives CASSPQEASLCGAFF.

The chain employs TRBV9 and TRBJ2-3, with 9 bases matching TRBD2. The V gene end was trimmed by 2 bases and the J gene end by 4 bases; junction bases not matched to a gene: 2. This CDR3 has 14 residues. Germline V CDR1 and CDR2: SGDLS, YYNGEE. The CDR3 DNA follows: TGTGCCAGCAGCGTGACTAGCGGATCAGATACGCAGTATTTT. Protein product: CASSVTSGSDTQYF.

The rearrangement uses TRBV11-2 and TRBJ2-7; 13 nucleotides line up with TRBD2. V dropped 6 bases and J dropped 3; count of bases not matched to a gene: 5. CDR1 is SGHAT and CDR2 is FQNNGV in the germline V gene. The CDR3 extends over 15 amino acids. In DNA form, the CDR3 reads TGTGCCAGCAGTAGACTAGCGGGAGGTTTCTACGAGCAGTACTTC. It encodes CASSRLAGGFYEQYF.

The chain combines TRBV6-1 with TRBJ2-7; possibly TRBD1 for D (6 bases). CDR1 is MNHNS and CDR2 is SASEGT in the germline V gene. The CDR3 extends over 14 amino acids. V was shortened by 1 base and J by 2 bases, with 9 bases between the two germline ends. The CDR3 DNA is TGTGCCAGCAGTGAAGGTGAGGGGGCCTACGAGCAGTACTTC. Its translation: CASSEGEGAYEQYF.

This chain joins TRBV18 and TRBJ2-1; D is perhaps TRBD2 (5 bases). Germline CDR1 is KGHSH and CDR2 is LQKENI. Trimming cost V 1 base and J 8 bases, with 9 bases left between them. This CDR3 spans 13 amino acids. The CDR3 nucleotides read TGTGCCAGCTCACCACTTCGGGGTGATGAGCAGTTCTTC. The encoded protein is CASSPLRGDEQFF.

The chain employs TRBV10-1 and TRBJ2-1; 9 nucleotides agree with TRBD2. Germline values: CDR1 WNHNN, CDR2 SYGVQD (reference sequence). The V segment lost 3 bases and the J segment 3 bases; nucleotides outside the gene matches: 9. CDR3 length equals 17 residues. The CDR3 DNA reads TGCGCCAGCAGTGACGGTGGGGCGGGAGGGTTCTACAATGAGCAGTTCTTC. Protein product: CASSDGGAGGFYNEQFF.

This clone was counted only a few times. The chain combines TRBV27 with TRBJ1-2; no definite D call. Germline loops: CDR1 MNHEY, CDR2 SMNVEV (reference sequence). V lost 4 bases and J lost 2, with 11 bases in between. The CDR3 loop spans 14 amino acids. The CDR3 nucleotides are TGTGCCAGCAGTTGGGCAGCGGGGAACTATGGCTACACCTTC. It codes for CASSWAAGNYGYTF.

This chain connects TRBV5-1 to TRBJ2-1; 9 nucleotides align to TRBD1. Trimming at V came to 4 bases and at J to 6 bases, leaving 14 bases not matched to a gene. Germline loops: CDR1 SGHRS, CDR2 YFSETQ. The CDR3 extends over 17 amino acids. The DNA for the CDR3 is TGCGCCAGCAGCATCTCCCTGGGGACAGGGCACGTCAATGAGCAGTTCTTC. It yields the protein CASSISLGTGHVNEQFF. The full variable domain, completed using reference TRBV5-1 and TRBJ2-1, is KAGVTQTPRYLIKTRGQQVTLSCSPISGHRSVSWYQQTPGQGLQFLFEYFSETQRNKGNFPGRFSGRQFSNSRSEMNVSTLELGDSALYLCASSISLGTGHVNEQFFGPGTRLTVL.

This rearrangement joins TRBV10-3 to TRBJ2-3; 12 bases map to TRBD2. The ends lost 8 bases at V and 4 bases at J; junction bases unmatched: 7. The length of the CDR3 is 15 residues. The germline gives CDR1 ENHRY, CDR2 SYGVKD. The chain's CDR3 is CAIGRLAGVADTQYF. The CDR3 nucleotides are TGTGCCATCGGCCGACTAGCGGGAGTGGCAGATACGCAGTATTTT.

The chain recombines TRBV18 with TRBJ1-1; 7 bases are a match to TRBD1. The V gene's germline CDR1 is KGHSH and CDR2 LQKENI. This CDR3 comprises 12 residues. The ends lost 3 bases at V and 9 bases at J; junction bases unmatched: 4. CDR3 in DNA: TGTGCCAGCTCACCGGACAGGAAGAAAGCTTTCTTT. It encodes CASSPDRKKAFF.